This entry is about one T cell receptor (beta chain). Its specificity is not known. The source of the sample is a study of cytomegalovirus exposure and HLA in healthy donors. Vbeta (60) and Jbeta (13) primers were used in the PCR. Some clones are missing from TCRdb's copy, which holds only in-frame ones; the method was immunoSEQ multiplex PCR. The sample holds 150,000 to 200,000 clones, about four fifths seen once. The V gene lost 6 bases and the J gene lost 5 bases, with 10 bases spanning the gap. This CDR3 is built from 12 residues. Germline V gene sequence: CDR1 MDHEN, CDR2 SYDVKM. Study-level findings and limits: Through in vitro validation, a few CMV-associated chains were shown to be specific for CMV antigens. Highest at DRB1 and lowest at HLA-C, TCR association rates differed among HLA loci in a later analysis.

Sequenced sample: PBMCs. The gene calls are TRBV28 and TRBJ1-2, with D maybe TRBD1 (5 bases). The TCR originated in a male donor in good health and CMV-seropositive. This CDR3 reads CASSGRVYGYTF. The CDR3 DNA reads as TGTGCCAGCAGCGGCAGGGTATATGGCTACACCTTC.